The 15 T cell receptor beta chains in this list originate from one sample, sequenced in a study of cytomegalovirus exposure and HLA in healthy donors. PCR employed 60 Vbeta and 13 Jbeta primers. Only in-frame clones appear in the TCRdb table, and some are missing; sequencing was by immunoSEQ multiplex PCR. The sample contains approximately 140,000 clones, 70% to 80% of which appear only once. Material for sequencing was PBMCs. The source of these receptors is a female donor in good health and CMV-seronegative.

This chain uses TRBV7-9 with TRBJ2-5, with D uncertain. Germline V gene lookup returns CDR1 SEHNR and CDR2 FQNEAQ (reference sequence). V shed 5 bases and J shed 5 bases, with 6 bases lying between them. The CDR3 runs to 11 residues. The CDR3: CASSPGETQYF. In DNA form, the CDR3 reads TGTGCCAGCAGCCCCGGGGAGACCCAGTACTTC.

V and J are TRBV6-5 and TRBJ2-1; 8 bases are a match to TRBD2. The CDR3 totals 16 residues. Looked up from germline, CDR1 is MNHEY and CDR2 is SVGAGI. The V and J ends lost 2 bases and 6 bases, in that order; junction bases with no gene match: 9. The CDR3 sequence: CASSYRPGGATNEQFF. The CDR3 DNA reads TGTGCCAGCAGTTACCGCCCGGGAGGGGCAACCAATGAGCAGTTCTTC.

V is TRBV7-8 and J is TRBJ1-2; the match to TRBD1 covers 8 bases. In germline, CDR1 is SGHVS, CDR2 FQNEAQ. CDR3 length: 15 amino acids. V lost 3 bases, J lost 1 base, and 4 bases stayed unmatched. CDR3 sequence reads: CASSLDRAINYGYTF. In nucleotides, the CDR3 is TGTGCCAGCAGCTTGGACAGGGCGATTAACTATGGCTACACCTTC.

The chain is built from TRBV7-2 and TRBJ2-7; 7 bases fit TRBD2. The CDR3 has 18 residues. In germline, CDR1 is SGHTA, CDR2 FQGNSA. Losses at the gene ends were 3 bases for V and 0 bases for J; bases not matched to a gene: 14. CDR3 nucleotides: TGTGCCAGCAGCTTTAGCTCTGGGACTACCCTAAGCTCCTACGAGCAGTACTTC. It is translated as CASSFSSGTTLSSYEQYF.

In this sample, this clone turned up a few times. The rearrangement joins TRBV5-6 to TRBJ1-1; D remains ambiguous. CDR3 length equals 13 residues. Trimming left V 6 bases short and J 7 bases short, with 16 bases between. In germline, CDR1 is SGHDT, CDR2 YYEEEE. CDR3: CASIATGYLEAFF. As DNA, the CDR3 is TGTGCCAGCATTGCTACGGGGTACCTTGAAGCTTTCTTT. Full variable domain (missing parts from reference TRBV5-6 and TRBJ1-1): DAGVTQSPTHLIKTRGQQVTLRCSPKSGHDTVSWYQQALGQGPQFIFQYYEEEERQRGNFPDRFSGHQFPNYSSELNVNALLLGDSALYLCASIATGYLEAFFGQGTRLTVV.

This rearrangement joins TRBV6-1 to TRBJ2-1; D remains ambiguous. The CDR3 sequence is 14 residues long. Germline V gene lookup returns CDR1 MNHNS and CDR2 SASEGT. Trimming stripped 1 base from V and 0 bases from J, with 4 bases between. The CDR3 DNA follows: TGTGCCAGCAGTGAAGGGAGCTCCTACAATGAGCAGTTCTTC. This codes for CASSEGSSYNEQFF.

The gene calls are TRBV5-1 and TRBJ2-1; 7 positions match TRBD2. This CDR3 region has 16 residues. CDR1 is SGHRS and CDR2 is YFSETQ in the germline V gene. With V trimmed by 3 bases and J by 7 bases, 13 bases remained unmatched. CDR3 sequence: CASSWMMAGVDNEQFF. DNA for the CDR3: TGCGCCAGCAGCTGGATGATGGCGGGGGTAGATAATGAGCAGTTCTTC.

This chain links TRBV9 with TRBJ1-2, with a possible D match to TRBD1 (6 bases). Trimming shortened V by 0 bases and J by 1 base, and 16 bases separated the two germline ends. This CDR3 region has 17 residues. The germline V gene has CDR1 SGDLS and CDR2 YYNGEE. CDR3 sequence reads: CASSVASGRGINYGYTF. Here the CDR3 DNA reads TGTGCCAGCAGCGTAGCTTCGGGTAGGGGGATTAACTATGGCTACACCTTC.

This chain connects TRBV30 to TRBJ1-4; tentatively, D is TRBD1 (6 bases). This CDR3 contains 14 residues. The ends were cut back, 5 bases at V and 6 bases at J, with 16 bases in the middle. Germline loops: CDR1 GTSNPN, CDR2 SVGIG (reference sequence). This CDR3 is CAWAEGRGHEKLFF. The CDR3 bases are TGTGCCTGGGCTGAGGGCAGGGGACATGAAAAACTGTTTTTT.

The V and J genes are TRBV9 and TRBJ1-5, with D unclear. This CDR3 comprises 14 residues. Germline lookup yields CDR1 SGDLS and CDR2 YYNGEE. V lost 0 bases and J 6 bases, leaving 10 bases between the germline ends. The CDR3 DNA is TGTGCCAGCAGCGTAGGGTCGTTGAGTCAGCCCCAGCATTTT. Translating gives CASSVGSLSQPQHF.

This clone was seen only once. The J gene is TRBJ2-3, the V gene TRBV10-3; 8 bases match TRBD1. The CDR3 is made up of 13 amino acids. J lost 6 bases, V lost 10 bases, and 9 bases had no gene match. The germline V gene encodes CDR1 ENHRY and CDR2 SYGVKD. This CDR3 reads CATYPGGRDTQYF. DNA of the CDR3: TGTGCCACCTACCCAGGGGGCCGTGATACGCAGTATTTT.

In DNA, the CDR3 is TGTGCCAGCAGCGTAGGCCCCGGAGGAATTAATTCACCCCTCCACTTT. This translates into CASSVGPGGINSPLHF. The chain couples TRBV9 to TRBJ1-6; D remains ambiguous. The CDR3 totals 16 residues. Germline values: CDR1 SGDLS, CDR2 YYNGEE. Trimming took 0 bases from V and 6 from J, leaving 13 bases between them.

As to this clone: One junction end disagrees with the germline gene, perhaps due to a read error. The genes are TRBV27 and TRBJ2-7, with D possibly being TRBD1 (6 bases). This CDR3 spans 10 amino acids. The germline V gene encodes CDR1 MNHEY and CDR2 SMNVEV (reference sequence). The CDR3 region is CASSPPGDNF. CDR3 sequence (DNA): TGTGCCAGCAGCCCCCCAGGGGACAACTTC.

This chain connects TRBV4-1 to TRBJ2-3; D perhaps matches TRBD2 (5 bases). The CDR3 totals 15 residues. CDR1 is MGHRA and CDR2 is YSYEKL in the germline V gene. V lost 0 bases and J 2 bases, leaving 9 bases between the germline ends. The CDR3 loop reads CASSQEGLSTDTQYF. In DNA, the CDR3 is TGCGCCAGCAGCCAAGAAGGACTCTCCACAGATACGCAGTATTTT.

This clone was observed a few times. V usage is TRBV10-3 and J usage is TRBJ2-5; TRBD1 matches 11 bases. TRBJ2-7 matches the DNA end more closely, so the J call is doubtful. In germline, CDR1 is ENHRY, CDR2 SYGVKD. CDR3 length: 14 residues. CDR3 region: CAIKAGQGVYEQYF. CDR3 DNA: TGTGCCATCAAGGCGGGACAGGGGGTCTACGAGCAGTACTTC.